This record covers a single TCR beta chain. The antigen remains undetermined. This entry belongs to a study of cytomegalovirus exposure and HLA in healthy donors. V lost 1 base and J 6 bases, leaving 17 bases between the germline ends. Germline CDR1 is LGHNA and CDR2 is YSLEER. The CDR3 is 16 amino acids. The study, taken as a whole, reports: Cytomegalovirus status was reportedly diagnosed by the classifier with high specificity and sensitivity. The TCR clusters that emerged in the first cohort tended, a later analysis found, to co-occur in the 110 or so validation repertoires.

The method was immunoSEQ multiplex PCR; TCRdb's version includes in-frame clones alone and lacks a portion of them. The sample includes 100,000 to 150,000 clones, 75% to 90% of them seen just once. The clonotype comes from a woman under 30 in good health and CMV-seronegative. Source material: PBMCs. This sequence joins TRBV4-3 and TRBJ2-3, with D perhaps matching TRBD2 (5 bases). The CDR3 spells CASSQAEGTSRDTQYF. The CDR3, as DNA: TGCGCCAGCAGCCAAGCCGAGGGCACCAGTCGTGATACGCAGTATTTT.